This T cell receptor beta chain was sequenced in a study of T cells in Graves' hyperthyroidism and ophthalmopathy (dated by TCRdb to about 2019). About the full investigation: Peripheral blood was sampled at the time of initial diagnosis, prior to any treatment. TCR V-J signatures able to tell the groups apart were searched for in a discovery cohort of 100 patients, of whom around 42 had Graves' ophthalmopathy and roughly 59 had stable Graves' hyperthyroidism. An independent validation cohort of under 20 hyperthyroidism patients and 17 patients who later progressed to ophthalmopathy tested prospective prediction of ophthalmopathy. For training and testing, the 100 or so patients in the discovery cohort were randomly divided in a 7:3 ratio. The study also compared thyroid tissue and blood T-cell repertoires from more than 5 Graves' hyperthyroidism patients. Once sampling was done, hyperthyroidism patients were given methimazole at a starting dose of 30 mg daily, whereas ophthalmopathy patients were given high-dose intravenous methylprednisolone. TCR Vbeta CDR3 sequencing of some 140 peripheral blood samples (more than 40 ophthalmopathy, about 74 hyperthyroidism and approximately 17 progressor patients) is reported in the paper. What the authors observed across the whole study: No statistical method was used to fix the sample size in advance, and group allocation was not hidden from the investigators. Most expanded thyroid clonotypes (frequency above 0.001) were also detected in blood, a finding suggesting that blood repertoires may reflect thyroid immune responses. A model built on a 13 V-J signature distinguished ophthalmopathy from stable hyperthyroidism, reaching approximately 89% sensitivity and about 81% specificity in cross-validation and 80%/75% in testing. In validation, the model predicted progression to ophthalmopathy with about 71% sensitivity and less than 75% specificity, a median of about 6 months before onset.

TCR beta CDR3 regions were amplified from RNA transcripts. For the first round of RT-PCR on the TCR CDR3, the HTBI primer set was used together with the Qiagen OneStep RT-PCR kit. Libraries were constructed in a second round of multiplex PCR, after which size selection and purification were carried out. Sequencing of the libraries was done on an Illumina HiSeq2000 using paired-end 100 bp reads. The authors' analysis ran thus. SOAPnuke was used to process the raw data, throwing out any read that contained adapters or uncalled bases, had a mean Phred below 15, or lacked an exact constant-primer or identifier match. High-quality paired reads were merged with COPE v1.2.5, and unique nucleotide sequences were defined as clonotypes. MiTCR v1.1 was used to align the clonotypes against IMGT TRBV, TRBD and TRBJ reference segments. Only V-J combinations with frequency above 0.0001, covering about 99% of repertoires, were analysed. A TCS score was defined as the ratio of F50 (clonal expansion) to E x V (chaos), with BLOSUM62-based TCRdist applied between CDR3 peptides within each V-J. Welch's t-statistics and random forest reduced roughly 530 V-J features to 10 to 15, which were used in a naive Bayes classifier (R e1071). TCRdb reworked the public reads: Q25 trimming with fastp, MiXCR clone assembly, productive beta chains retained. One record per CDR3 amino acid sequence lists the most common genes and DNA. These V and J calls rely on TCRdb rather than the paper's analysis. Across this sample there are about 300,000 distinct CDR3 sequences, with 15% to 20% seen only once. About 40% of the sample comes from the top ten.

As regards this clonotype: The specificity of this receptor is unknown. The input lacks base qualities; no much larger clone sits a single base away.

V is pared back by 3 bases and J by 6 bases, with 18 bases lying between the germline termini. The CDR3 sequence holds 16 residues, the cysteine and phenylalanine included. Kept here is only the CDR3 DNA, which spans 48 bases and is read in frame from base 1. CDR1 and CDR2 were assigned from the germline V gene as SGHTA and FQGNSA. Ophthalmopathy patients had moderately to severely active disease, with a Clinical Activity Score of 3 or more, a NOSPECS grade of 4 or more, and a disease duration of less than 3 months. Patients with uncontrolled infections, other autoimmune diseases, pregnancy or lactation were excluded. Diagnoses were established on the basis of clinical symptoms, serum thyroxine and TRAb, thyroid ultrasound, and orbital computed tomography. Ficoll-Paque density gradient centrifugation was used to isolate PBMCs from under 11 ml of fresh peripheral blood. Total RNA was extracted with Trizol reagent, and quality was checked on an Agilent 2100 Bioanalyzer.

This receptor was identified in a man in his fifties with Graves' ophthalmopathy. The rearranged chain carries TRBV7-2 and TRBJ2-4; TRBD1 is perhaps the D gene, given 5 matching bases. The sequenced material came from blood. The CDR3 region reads CASSFGFGAMGNIQYF. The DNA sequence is TGTGCCAGCAGCTTTGGGTTTGGGGCGATGGGAAACATTCAGTACTTC.